The source of this T cell receptor (beta chain) is a study of T cell repertoires in cytomegalovirus infection. Study at large: The public TCR beta signatures pointed to both CMV infection and matching HLA type. The study, taken as a whole, reports: Dominating the ex vivo response were HLA-C-restricted CMV-specific TCR beta clonotypes.

TCRdb re-called the reads through MiXCR, storing one row per CDR3 protein. The data show around 350,000 distinct CDR3 sequences, roughly 20% seen once. From germline, CDR1 is MGHRA and CDR2 YSYEKL. The CDR3 length is 16 residues. This clonotype was observed once. No antigen is known for it. Compared with germline, one end of the junction differs, possibly owing to a read error. This clonotype was sampled from a human donor in good health (CMV status not recorded). Some clones in this sample may be carry-over from other donors' samples. The chain recombines TRBV4-1 with TRBJ1-1, with TRBD1 matching 7 bases. Sequenced sample: PBMCs. CDR3 bases: TGCCCCAGCAGCCCAACACGTGGGACAGTGAACACTGAAGCTTTCTTT. Translating gives CPSSPTRGTVNTEAFF.